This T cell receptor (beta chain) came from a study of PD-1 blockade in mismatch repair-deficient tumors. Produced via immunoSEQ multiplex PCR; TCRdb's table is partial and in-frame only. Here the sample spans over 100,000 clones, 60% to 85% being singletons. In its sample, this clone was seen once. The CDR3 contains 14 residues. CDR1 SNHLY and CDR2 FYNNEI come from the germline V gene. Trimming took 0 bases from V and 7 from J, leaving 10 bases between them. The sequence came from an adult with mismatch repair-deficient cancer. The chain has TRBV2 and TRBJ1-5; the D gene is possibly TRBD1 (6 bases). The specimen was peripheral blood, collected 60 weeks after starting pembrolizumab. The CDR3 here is CASSEAGTIQPQHF. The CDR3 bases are TGTGCCAGCAGTGAAGCGGGGACAATCCAGCCCCAGCATTTT.